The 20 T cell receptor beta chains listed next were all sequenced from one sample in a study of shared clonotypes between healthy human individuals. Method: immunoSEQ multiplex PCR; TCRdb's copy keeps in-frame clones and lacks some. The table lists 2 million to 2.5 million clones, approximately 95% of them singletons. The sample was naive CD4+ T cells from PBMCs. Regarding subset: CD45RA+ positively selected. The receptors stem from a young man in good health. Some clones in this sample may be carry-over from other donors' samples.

In nucleotides, the CDR3 is TGTGCCAGTAGTCTGGGACAGACGAACACCGGGGAGCTGTTTTTT. Translated: CASSLGQTNTGELFF. This chain links TRBV19 with TRBJ2-2; 7 bases are a match to TRBD1. Trimming took 5 bases from V and 0 from J; bases not matched to a gene: 3. The germline CDR1 and CDR2 sequences are LNHDA and SQIVND (reference sequence). The CDR3 contains 15 residues.

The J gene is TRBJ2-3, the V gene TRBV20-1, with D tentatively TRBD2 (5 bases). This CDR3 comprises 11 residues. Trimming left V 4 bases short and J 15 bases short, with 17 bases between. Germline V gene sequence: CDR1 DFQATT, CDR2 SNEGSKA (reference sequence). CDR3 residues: CSAKDRLEGYF. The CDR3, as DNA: TGCAGTGCTAAGGACCGCCTCGAGGGATATTTT.

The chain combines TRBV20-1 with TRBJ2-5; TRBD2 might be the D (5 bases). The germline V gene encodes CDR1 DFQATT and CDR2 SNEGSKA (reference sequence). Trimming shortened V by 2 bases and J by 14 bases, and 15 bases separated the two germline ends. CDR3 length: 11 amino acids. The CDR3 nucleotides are TGCAGTGCTAGATCTACGGGAATAGCTTACTTC. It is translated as CSARSTGIAYF.

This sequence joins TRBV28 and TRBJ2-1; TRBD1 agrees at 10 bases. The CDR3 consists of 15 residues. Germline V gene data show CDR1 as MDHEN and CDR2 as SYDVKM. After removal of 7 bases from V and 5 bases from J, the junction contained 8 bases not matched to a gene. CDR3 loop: CASIQAGQGNNEQFF. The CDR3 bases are TGTGCCAGCATTCAGGCGGGACAGGGGAACAATGAGCAGTTCTTC.

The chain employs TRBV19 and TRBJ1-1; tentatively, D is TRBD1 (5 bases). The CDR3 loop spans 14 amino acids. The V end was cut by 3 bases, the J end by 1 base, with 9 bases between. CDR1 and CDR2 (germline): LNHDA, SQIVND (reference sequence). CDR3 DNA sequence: TGTGCCAGTAGTATGCAGGGTAGGAACACTGAAGCTTTCTTT. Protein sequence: CASSMQGRNTEAFF.

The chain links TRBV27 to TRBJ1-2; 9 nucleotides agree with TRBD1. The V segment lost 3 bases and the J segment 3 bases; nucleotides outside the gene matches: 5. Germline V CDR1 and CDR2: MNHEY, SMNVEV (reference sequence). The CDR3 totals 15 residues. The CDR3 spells CASSFNRGLDYGYTF. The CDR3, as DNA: TGTGCCAGCAGTTTTAACAGGGGGCTGGACTATGGCTACACCTTC.

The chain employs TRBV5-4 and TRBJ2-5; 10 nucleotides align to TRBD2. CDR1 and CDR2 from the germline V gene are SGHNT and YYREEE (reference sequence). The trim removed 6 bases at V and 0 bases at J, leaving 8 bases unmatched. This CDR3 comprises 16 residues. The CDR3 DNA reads TGTGCCAGCACCTCTAGCGGGGGACCGTACCAAGAGACCCAGTACTTC. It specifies CASTSSGGPYQETQYF. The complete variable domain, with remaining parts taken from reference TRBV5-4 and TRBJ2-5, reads ETGVTQSPTHLIKTRGQQVTLRCSSQSGHNTVSWYQQALGQGPQFIFQYYREEENGRGNFPPRFSGLQFPNYSSELNVNALELDDSALYLCASTSSGGPYQETQYFGPGTRLLVL.

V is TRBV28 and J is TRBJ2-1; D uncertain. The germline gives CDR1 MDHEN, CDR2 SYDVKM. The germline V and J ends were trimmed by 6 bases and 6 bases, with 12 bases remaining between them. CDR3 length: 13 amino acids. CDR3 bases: TGTGCCAGCAGCCGTCAACCAATCAATGAGCAGTTCTTC. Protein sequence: CASSRQPINEQFF.

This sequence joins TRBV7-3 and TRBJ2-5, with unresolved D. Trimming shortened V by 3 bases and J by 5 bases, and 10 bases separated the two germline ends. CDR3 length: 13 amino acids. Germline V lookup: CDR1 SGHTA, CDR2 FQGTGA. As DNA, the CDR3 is TGTGCCAGCAGCTTTCGCTTAACCGAGACCCAGTACTTC. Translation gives CASSFRLTETQYF. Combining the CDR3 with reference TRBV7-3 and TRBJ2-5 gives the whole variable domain GAGVSQTPSNKVTEKGKYVELRCDPISGHTALYWYRQSLGQGPEFLIYFQGTGAADDSGLPNDRFFAVRPEGSVSTLKIQRTERGDSAVYLCASSFRLTETQYFGPGTRLLVL.

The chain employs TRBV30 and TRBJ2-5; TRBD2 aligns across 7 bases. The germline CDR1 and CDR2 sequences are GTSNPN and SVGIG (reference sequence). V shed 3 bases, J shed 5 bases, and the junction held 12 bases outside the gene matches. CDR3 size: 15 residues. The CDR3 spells CAWRMGEGFFETQYF. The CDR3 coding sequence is TGTGCCTGGAGGATGGGGGAGGGCTTCTTTGAGACCCAGTACTTC.

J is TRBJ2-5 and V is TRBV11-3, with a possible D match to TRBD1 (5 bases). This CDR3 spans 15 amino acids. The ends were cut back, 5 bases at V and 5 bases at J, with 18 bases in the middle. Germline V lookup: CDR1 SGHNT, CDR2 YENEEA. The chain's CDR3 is CASSTGTSKGETQYF. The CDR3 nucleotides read TGTGCCAGCAGCACAGGTACCTCTAAGGGGGAGACCCAGTACTTC.

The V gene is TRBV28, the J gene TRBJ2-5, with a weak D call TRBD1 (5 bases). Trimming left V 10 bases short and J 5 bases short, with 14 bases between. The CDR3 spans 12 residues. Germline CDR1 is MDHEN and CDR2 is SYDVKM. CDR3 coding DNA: TGTGCCAACTCCAGGGTTGGGGAGACCCAGTACTTC. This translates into CANSRVGETQYF.

CDR3 nucleotide sequence: TGTGCCAGCAGCTCCGAAGGAGGGGGCGGCTCCTACGAGCAGTACTTC. This translates into CASSSEGGGGSYEQYF. The chain recombines TRBV9 with TRBJ2-7; tentatively, D is TRBD1 (7 bases). CDR3 length equals 16 residues. Germline lookup yields CDR1 SGDLS and CDR2 YYNGEE. V gave up 4 bases and J gave up 0 bases, with 17 bases separating them.

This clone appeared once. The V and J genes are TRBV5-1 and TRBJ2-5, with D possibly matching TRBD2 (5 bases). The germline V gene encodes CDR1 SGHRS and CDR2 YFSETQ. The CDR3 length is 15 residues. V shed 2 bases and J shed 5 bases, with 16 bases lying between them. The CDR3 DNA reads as TGCGCCAGCAGCTTAAAGGACTCGACGTGGGAGACCCAGTACTTC. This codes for CASSLKDSTWETQYF.

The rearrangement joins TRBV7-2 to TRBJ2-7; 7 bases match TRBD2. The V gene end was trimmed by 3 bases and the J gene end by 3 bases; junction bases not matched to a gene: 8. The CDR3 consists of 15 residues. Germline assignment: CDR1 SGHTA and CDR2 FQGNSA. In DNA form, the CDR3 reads TGTGCCAGCAGCTTTACGCGGGAGACCTTCTACGAGCAGTACTTC. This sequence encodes CASSFTRETFYEQYF.

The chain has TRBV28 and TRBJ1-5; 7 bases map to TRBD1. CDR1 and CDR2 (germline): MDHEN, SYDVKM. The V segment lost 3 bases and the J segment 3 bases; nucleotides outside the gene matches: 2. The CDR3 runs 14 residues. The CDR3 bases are TGTGCCAGCAGTTTTGACAGGGACAATCAGCCCCAGCATTTT. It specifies CASSFDRDNQPQHF.

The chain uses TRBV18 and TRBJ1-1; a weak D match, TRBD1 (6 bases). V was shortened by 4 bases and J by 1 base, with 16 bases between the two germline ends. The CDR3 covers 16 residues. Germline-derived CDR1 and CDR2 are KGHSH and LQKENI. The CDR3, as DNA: TGTGCCAGCTCACTAGAACAGGGTTTGGAGAACACTGAAGCTTTCTTT. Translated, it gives CASSLEQGLENTEAFF.

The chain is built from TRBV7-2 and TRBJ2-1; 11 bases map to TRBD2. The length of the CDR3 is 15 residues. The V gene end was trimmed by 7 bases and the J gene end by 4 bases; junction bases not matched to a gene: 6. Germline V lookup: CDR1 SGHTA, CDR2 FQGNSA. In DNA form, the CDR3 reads TGTGCCAGCAACCCTAGGACTAGCGGGTACAATGAGCAGTTCTTC. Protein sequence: CASNPRTSGYNEQFF.

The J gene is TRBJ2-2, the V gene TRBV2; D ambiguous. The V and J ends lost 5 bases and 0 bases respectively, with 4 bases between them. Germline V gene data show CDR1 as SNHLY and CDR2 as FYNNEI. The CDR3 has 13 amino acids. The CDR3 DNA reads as TGTGCCAGCAGTTTAACGAACACCGGGGAGCTGTTTTTT. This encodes CASSLTNTGELFF.

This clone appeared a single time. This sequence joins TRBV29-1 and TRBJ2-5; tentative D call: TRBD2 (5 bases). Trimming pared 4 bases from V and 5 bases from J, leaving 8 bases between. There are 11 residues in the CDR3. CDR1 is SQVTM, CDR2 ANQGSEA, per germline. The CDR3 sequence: CSVGAVETQYF. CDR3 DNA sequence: TGCAGCGTTGGAGCGGTGGAGACCCAGTACTTC.